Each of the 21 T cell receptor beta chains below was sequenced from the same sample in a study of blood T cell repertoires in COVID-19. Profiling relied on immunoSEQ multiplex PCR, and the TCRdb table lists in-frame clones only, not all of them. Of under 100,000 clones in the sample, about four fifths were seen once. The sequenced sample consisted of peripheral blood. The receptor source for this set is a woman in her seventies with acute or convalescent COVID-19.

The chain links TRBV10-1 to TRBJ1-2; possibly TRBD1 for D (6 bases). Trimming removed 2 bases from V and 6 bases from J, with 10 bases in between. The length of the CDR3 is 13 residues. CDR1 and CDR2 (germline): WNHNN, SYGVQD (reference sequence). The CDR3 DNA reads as TGCGCCAGCAGTGAGAACAGGGCCGATGGCTACACCTTC. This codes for CASSENRADGYTF.

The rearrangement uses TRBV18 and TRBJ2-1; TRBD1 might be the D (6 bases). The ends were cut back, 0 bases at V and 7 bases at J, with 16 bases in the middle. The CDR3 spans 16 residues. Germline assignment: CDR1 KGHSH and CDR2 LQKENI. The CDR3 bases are TGTGCCAGCTCACCACCAGGGGCAGGGGCAGGGAATGAGCAGTTCTTC. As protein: CASSPPGAGAGNEQFF.

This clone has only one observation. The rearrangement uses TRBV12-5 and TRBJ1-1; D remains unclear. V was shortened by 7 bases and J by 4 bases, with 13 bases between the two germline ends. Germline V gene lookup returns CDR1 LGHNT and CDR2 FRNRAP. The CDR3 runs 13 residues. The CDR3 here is CASALELVTEAFF. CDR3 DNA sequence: TGTGCTAGTGCTCTGGAGTTGGTCACTGAAGCTTTCTTT.

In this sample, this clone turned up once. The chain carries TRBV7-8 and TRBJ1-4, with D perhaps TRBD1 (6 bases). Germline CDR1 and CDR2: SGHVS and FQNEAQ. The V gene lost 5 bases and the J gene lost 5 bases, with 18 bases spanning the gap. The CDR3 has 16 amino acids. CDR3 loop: CASSLSPDRENEKLFF. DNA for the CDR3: TGTGCCAGCAGCCTTTCCCCGGACAGAGAAAATGAAAAACTGTTTTTT.

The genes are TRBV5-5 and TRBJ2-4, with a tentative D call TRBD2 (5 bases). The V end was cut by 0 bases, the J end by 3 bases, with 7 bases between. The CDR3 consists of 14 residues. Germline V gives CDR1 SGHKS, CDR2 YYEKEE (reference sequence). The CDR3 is CASSLGENKNIQYF. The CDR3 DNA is TGTGCCAGCAGCTTGGGGGAGAACAAAAACATTCAGTACTTC.

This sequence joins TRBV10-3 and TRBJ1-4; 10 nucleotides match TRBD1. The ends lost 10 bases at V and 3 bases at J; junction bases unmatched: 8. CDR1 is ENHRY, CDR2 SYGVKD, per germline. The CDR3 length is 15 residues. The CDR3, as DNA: TGTGCCACAAGAGGGGACAGGGGAGCTAATGAAAAACTGTTTTTT. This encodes CATRGDRGANEKLFF.

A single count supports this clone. CDR3 region: CASSAAATNTEAFF. CDR3 coding DNA: TGTGCCAGTAGTGCGGCCGCTACGAACACTGAAGCTTTCTTT. The V call is TRBV19, the J call TRBJ1-1; D not resolved. The V and J ends lost 5 bases and 1 base respectively, with 11 bases between them. CDR3 length: 14 residues. Germline V gene data show CDR1 as LNHDA and CDR2 as SQIVND (reference sequence).

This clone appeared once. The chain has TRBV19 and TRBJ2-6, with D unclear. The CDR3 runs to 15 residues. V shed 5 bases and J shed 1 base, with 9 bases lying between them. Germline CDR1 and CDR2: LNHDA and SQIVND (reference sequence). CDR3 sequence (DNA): TGTGCCAGTAGTCCCCAGGTATCTGGGGCCAACGTCCTGACTTTC. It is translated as CASSPQVSGANVLTF.

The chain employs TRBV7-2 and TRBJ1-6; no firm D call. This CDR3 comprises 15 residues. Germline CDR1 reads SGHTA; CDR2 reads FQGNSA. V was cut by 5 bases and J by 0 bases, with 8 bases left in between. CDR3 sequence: CASSTLSSYNSPLHF. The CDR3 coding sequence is TGTGCCAGCAGCACATTAAGCTCCTATAATTCACCCCTCCACTTT.

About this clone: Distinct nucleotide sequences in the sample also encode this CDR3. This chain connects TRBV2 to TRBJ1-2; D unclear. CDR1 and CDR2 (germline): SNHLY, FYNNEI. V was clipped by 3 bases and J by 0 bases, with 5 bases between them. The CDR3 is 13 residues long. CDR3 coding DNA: TGTGCCAGCAGTGAGAGCGCTAACTATGGCTACACCTTC. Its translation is CASSESANYGYTF.

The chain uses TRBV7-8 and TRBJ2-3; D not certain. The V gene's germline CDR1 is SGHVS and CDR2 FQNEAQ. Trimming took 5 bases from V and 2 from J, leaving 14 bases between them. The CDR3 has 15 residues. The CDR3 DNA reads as TGTGCCAGCAGCCCCATTACCTACCCCACAGATACGCAGTATTTT. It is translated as CASSPITYPTDTQYF.

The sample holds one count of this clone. The CDR3 nucleotides read TGTGCCAGTGGGGAGTCGGGAGGAAACACCATATATTTT. This codes for CASGESGGNTIYF. V is TRBV19 and J is TRBJ1-3, with D uncertain. The CDR3 totals 13 residues. Trimming took off 8 bases at V and 4 bases at J, with 12 bases between the two ends. Germline loops: CDR1 LNHDA, CDR2 SQIVND (reference sequence).

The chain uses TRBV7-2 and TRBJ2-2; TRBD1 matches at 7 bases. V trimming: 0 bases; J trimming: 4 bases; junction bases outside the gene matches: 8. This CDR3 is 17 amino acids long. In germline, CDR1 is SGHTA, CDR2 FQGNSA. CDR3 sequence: CASSLAYDRVGTGELFF. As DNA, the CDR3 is TGTGCCAGCAGCTTAGCGTATGACAGGGTGGGCACCGGGGAGCTGTTTTTT.

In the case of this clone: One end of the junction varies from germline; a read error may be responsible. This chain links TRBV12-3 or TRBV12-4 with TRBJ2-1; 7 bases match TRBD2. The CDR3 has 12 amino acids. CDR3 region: CASSPPGGRAVF. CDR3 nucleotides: TGTGCCAGCAGTCCCCCGGGAGGTCGGGCGGTCTTC.

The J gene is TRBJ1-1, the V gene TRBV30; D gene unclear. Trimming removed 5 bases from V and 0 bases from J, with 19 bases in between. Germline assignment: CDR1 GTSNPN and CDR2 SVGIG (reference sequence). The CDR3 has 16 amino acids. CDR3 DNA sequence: TGTGCCTGGGGGAGGCAGTCACCTATAATGAACACTGAAGCTTTCTTT. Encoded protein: CAWGRQSPIMNTEAFF.

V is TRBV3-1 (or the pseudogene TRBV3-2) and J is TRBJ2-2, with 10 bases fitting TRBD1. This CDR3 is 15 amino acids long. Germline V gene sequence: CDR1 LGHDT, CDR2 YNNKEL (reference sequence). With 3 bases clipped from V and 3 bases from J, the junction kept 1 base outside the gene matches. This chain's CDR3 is CASSQTGGYTGELFF. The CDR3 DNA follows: TGTGCCAGCAGCCAGACAGGGGGCTACACCGGGGAGCTGTTTTTT.

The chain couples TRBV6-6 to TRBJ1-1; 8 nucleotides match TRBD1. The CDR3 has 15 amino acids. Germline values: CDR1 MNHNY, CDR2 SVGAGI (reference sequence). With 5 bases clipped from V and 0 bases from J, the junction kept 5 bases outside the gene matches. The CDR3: CASSPGQDMNTEAFF. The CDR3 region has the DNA TGTGCCAGCAGTCCGGGACAGGACATGAACACTGAAGCTTTCTTT.

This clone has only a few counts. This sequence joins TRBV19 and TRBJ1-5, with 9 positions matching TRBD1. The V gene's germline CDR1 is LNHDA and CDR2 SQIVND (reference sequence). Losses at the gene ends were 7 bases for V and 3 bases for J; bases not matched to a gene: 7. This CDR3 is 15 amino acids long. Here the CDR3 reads CASTPDRGLNQPQHF. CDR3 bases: TGTGCCAGTACCCCGGACAGGGGACTCAATCAGCCCCAGCATTTT.

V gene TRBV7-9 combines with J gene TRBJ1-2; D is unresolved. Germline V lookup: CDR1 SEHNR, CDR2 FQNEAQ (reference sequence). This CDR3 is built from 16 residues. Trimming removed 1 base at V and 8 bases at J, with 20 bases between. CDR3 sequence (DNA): TGTGCCAGCAGCTTAGGTGCGGCGGAGAATATGCAGGGCTACACCTTC. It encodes CASSLGAAENMQGYTF.

CDR3 sequence: CSVTPGQGKTEAFF. The CDR3 nucleotides read TGCAGCGTTACTCCCGGACAGGGGAAAACTGAAGCTTTCTTT. The V and J genes are TRBV29-1 and TRBJ1-1; TRBD1 agrees at 9 bases. J lost 5 bases, V lost 5 bases, and 9 bases had no gene match. Germline values: CDR1 SQVTM, CDR2 ANQGSEA. The CDR3 has 14 residues.

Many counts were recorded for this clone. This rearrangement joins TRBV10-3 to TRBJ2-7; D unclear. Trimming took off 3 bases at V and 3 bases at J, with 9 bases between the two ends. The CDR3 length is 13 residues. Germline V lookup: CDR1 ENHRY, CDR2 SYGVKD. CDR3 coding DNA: TGTGCCATCAGTGATTCCCGTCTCTACGAGCAGTACTTC. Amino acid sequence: CAISDSRLYEQYF.